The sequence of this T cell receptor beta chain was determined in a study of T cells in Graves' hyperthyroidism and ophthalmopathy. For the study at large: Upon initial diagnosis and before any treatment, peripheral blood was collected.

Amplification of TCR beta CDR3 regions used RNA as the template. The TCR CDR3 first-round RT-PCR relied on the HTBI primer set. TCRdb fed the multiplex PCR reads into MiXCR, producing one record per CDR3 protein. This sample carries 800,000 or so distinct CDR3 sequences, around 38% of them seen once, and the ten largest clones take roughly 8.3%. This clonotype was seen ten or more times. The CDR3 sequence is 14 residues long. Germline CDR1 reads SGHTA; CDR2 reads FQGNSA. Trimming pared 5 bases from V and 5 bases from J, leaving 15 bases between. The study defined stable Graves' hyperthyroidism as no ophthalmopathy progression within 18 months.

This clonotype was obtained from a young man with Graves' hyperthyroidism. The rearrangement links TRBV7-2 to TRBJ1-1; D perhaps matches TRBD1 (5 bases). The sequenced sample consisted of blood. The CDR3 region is CASSAMQGRTEAFF. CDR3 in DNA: TGTGCCAGCAGCGCCATGCAGGGTAGGACTGAAGCTTTCTTT.